The 26 T cell receptor beta chains below were found in one sample sequenced in a study of CD8 T cells in Susac syndrome. An input of roughly 0.5 to 1 ug of RNA was subjected to reverse transcription using random hexamers. MiXCR, run by TCRdb on the immunoSEQ multiplex PCR reads, gives a single entry per CDR3 protein. The sample contains 150,000 to 200,000 distinct CDR3 sequences, approximately 93% of which appear only once. The sample consisted of CD4+ T cells from PBMCs. Every receptor here comes from a human donor in good health.

The rearrangement uses TRBV15 and TRBJ1-5; perhaps TRBD1 as D (6 bases). CDR1 is LNHNV and CDR2 is YYDKDF in the germline V gene (reference sequence). Deletions cut 0 bases from V and 2 bases from J, with 8 bases between. The CDR3 totals 15 residues. The CDR3 protein is CATSREGGGNQPQHF. The DNA of the CDR3 is TGTGCCACCAGCAGAGAAGGGGGAGGCAATCAGCCCCAGCATTTT.

V gene TRBV6-2 or TRBV6-3 combines with J gene TRBJ2-5; D tentatively fits TRBD1 or TRBD2 (5 bases each). Germline V lookup: CDR1 MNHEY, CDR2 SVGEGT. This CDR3 region has 11 residues. V was shortened by 11 bases and J by 5 bases, with 12 bases between the two germline ends. The chain's CDR3 is CAGAEGETQYF. In DNA form, the CDR3 reads TGTGCCGGAGCTGAGGGGGAGACCCAGTACTTC.

This clonotype has just a few counts. The genes are TRBV6-2 or TRBV6-3 and TRBJ2-7; a weak D match, TRBD1 (5 bases). The CDR3 length is 12 residues. Trimming cost V 4 bases and J 2 bases, with 6 bases left between them. CDR1 MNHEY and CDR2 SVGEGT come from the germline V gene. CDR3 region: CASSSTAYEQYF. CDR3 coding DNA: TGTGCCAGCAGTTCGACAGCCTACGAGCAGTACTTC.

The rearrangement uses TRBV12-5 and TRBJ2-3; TRBD1 matches at 11 bases. The J segment lost 5 bases and the V segment lost 5 bases, leaving 3 bases of the junction unmatched. Germline CDR1 and CDR2: LGHNT and FRNRAP. The CDR3 is 14 amino acids. Written as DNA, the CDR3 is TGTGCTAGTGGTCCGGGACAGGGGGTAGATACGCAGTATTTT. Translated: CASGPGQGVDTQYF.

The chain combines TRBV7-9 with TRBJ2-2; TRBD1 is a possible D gene (6 bases). Germline loops: CDR1 SEHNR, CDR2 FQNEAQ (reference sequence). This CDR3 has 14 amino acids. V shed 3 bases and J shed 3 bases, with 8 bases lying between them. In DNA form, the CDR3 reads TGTGCCAGCAGCTTTAGACAGGACACCGGGGAGCTGTTTTTT. It codes for CASSFRQDTGELFF.

The chain joins TRBV7-2 to TRBJ1-5, with TRBD1 as a possible D gene (5 bases). Germline values: CDR1 SGHTA, CDR2 FQGNSA. The CDR3 sequence is 16 residues long. V lost 4 bases, J lost 6 bases, and 19 bases lay in between. CDR3 in DNA: TGTGCCAGCAGCTCATCCCCCGCTCGAAGGGGTCAGCCCCAGCATTTT. Residues: CASSSSPARRGQPQHF. Variable domain in full (rest from reference TRBV7-2 and TRBJ1-5): GAGVSQSPSNKVTEKGKDVELRCDPISGHTALYWYRQSLGQGLEFLIYFQGNSAPDKSGLPSDRFSAERTGGSVSTLTIQRTQQEDSAVYLCASSSSPARRGQPQHFGDGTRLSIL.

This clonotype was counted a few times. The V gene is TRBV3-1, the J gene TRBJ2-2, with 9 bases identical to TRBD1. Germline V gene lookup returns CDR1 LGHDT and CDR2 YNNKEL (reference sequence). The CDR3 loop spans 16 amino acids. Unmatched junction bases numbered 5, after V lost 6 bases and J lost 0 bases. CDR3 in DNA: TGTGCCAGCAGTCTCAGGACAGGGGCGAACACCGGGGAGCTGTTTTTT. Protein product: CASSLRTGANTGELFF.

This rearrangement joins TRBV6-5 to TRBJ1-1; D unclear. This CDR3 region has 12 residues. V lost 1 base and J lost 6, with 6 bases in between. Germline CDR1 is MNHEY and CDR2 is SVGAGI. The chain's CDR3 is CASSYWGAEAFF. Here the CDR3 DNA reads TGTGCCAGCAGTTACTGGGGAGCTGAAGCTTTCTTT.

This chain joins TRBV2 and TRBJ2-3; tentative D call: TRBD2 (7 bases). V lost 4 bases, J lost 3 bases, and 26 bases lay in between. The CDR3 covers 19 residues. CDR1 is SNHLY, CDR2 FYNNEI, per germline. The CDR3 nucleotides are TGTGCCAGCAGTGGGGACCTCAGGGGAGGGGCCCCCGAGACAGATACGCAGTATTTT. Translation: CASSGDLRGGAPETDTQYF.

The chain recombines TRBV5-1 with TRBJ2-2, with 8 bases identical to TRBD1. Germline loops: CDR1 SGHRS, CDR2 YFSETQ. The CDR3 extends over 15 amino acids. The V gene end was trimmed by 1 base and the J gene end by 4 bases; junction bases not matched to a gene: 3. For the CDR3, the DNA is TGCGCCAGCAGCTTGAGGACAGGGTCCACCGGGGAGCTGTTTTTT. Its translation: CASSLRTGSTGELFF.

The chain joins TRBV9 to TRBJ2-2; TRBD1 agrees at 7 bases. Looked up from germline, CDR1 is SGDLS and CDR2 is YYNGEE. Losses at the gene ends were 0 bases for V and 1 base for J; bases not matched to a gene: 3. This CDR3 spans 16 amino acids. The CDR3 is CASSVAGTVNTGELFF. The CDR3 DNA is TGTGCCAGCAGCGTAGCCGGGACAGTGAACACCGGGGAGCTGTTTTTT.

The chain carries TRBV30 and TRBJ1-5; maybe TRBD1 (6 bases). The CDR3 has 14 residues. V lost 4 bases, J lost 6 bases, and 16 bases lay in between. Germline V gene data show CDR1 as GTSNPN and CDR2 as SVGIG (reference sequence). The CDR3 is CAWNLEQGTQPQHF. The CDR3 DNA sequence: TGTGCCTGGAACCTAGAACAGGGCACTCAGCCCCAGCATTTT.

The chain carries TRBV11-3 and TRBJ1-1; D is unclear. Per germline, CDR1 SGHNT and CDR2 YENEEA. Trimming took 0 bases from V and 1 from J, leaving 9 bases between them. The length of the CDR3 is 15 residues. The CDR3 DNA follows: TGTGCCAGCAGCTTAGACGGCACCCCGAACACTGAAGCTTTCTTT. It is translated as CASSLDGTPNTEAFF. The full variable domain, its missing parts supplied by reference TRBV11-3 and TRBJ1-1, is EAGVVQSPRYKIIEKKQPVAFWCNPISGHNTLYWYLQNLGQGPELLIRYENEEAVDDSQLPKDRFSAERLKGVDSTLKIQPAELGDSAVYLCASSLDGTPNTEAFFGQGTRLTVV.

This clonotype was counted only a few times. The chain employs TRBV5-6 and TRBJ2-7, with D possibly matching TRBD1 (5 bases). CDR3 length: 13 residues. V lost 0 bases, J lost 6 bases, and 10 bases lay in between. The germline gives CDR1 SGHDT, CDR2 YYEEEE. The CDR3 sequence: CASSLERGIEQYF. CDR3 DNA sequence: TGTGCCAGCAGCTTGGAAAGGGGCATCGAGCAGTACTTC.

This clonotype was seen only a few times. J is TRBJ2-1 and V is TRBV12-3 or TRBV12-4; D is perhaps TRBD2 (6 bases). The CDR3 is 15 residues long. Trimming stripped 4 bases from V and 0 bases from J, with 10 bases between. The CDR3 is CASSSGGSSYNEQFF. CDR3 DNA: TGTGCCAGCAGTTCCGGGGGTAGCTCCTACAATGAGCAGTTCTTC.

The CDR3 reads CASSDAVEVYGYTF. CDR3 bases: TGTGCCAGCAGTGATGCCGTCGAGGTATATGGCTACACCTTC. The chain carries TRBV27 and TRBJ1-2; D remains ambiguous. Germline V gene data show CDR1 as MNHEY and CDR2 as SMNVEV (reference sequence). V was clipped by 5 bases and J by 5 bases, with 15 bases between them. The CDR3 is made up of 14 amino acids.

The chain joins TRBV12-3 or TRBV12-4 to TRBJ2-3; possibly TRBD2 for D (6 bases). Trimming left V 7 bases short and J 3 bases short, with 14 bases between. The CDR3 runs 14 residues. The CDR3 DNA is TGTGCCAGCAAAAGGGGACTGAGGACAGATACGCAGTATTTT. Protein: CASKRGLRTDTQYF.

The chain has TRBV30 and TRBJ2-1; TRBD1 matches 9 bases. Per germline, CDR1 GTSNPN and CDR2 SVGIG (reference sequence). J was trimmed by 9 bases and V by 3 bases; bases with no gene match: 9. The CDR3 sequence is 14 residues long. CDR3: CAWSPDRGRSEQFF. CDR3 nucleotide sequence: TGTGCCTGGAGCCCGGACAGGGGCCGTTCTGAGCAGTTCTTC.

The chain recombines TRBV20-1 with TRBJ1-2; 7 nucleotides agree with TRBD1. The trim removed 6 bases at V and 0 bases at J, leaving 13 bases unmatched. Germline assignment: CDR1 DFQATT and CDR2 SNEGSKA (reference sequence). The CDR3 contains 16 residues. CDR3 in amino acids: CSARTGLKSANYGYTF. The DNA for the CDR3 is TGCAGTGCGCGGACAGGCCTCAAATCGGCTAACTATGGCTACACCTTC.

V usage is TRBV20-1 and J usage is TRBJ2-1; TRBD2 matches at 7 bases. With 6 bases clipped from V and 9 bases from J, the junction kept 8 bases outside the gene matches. Per the germline V gene, CDR1 is DFQATT and CDR2 is SNEGSKA (reference sequence). The CDR3 covers 12 residues. CDR3 nucleotides: TGCAGTGCCGCCGGGACTACCAGTGAGCAGTTCTTC. Encoded protein: CSAAGTTSEQFF.

This clonotype was observed a single time. The chain has TRBV30 and TRBJ1-4; D call uncertain. CDR3 size: 13 residues. Trimming stripped 0 bases from V and 8 bases from J, with 10 bases between. From germline, CDR1 is GTSNPN and CDR2 SVGIG (reference sequence). The CDR3 region has the DNA TGTGCCTGGAGTGTAGCGGGTAGGGAAAAACTGTTTTTT. This translates into CAWSVAGREKLFF.

The chain recombines TRBV28 with TRBJ1-2; D is uncertain. V lost 1 base and J lost 5, with 8 bases in between. Germline values: CDR1 MDHEN, CDR2 SYDVKM. There are 13 residues in the CDR3. This chain's CDR3 is CASSLSRAYGYTF. The CDR3 DNA reads as TGTGCCAGCAGTTTATCCCGGGCGTATGGCTACACCTTC.

V and J are TRBV10-3 and TRBJ2-3; possibly TRBD1 or TRBD2 for D (7 bases each). The germline V and J ends were trimmed by 2 bases and 15 bases, with 21 bases remaining between them. Germline assignment: CDR1 ENHRY and CDR2 SYGVKD. This CDR3 contains 14 residues. CDR3 DNA: TGTGCCATCAGTGAGACCCCCGCAGGGGGACTAACCTATTTT. This codes for CAISETPAGGLTYF.

The rearrangement links TRBV11-1 to TRBJ1-1; maybe TRBD1 (5 bases). The CDR3 has 16 amino acids. V was clipped by 4 bases and J by 0 bases, with 15 bases between them. The germline V gene encodes CDR1 SGHAT and CDR2 FQDESV (reference sequence). CDR3 nucleotide sequence: TGTGCCAGCAGCTCGGGACGCCAGTTCATGAACACTGAAGCTTTCTTT. Protein product: CASSSGRQFMNTEAFF.

The chain employs TRBV6-6 and TRBJ2-3, with D uncertain. This CDR3 is built from 10 residues. Germline CDR1 reads MNHNY; CDR2 reads SVGAGI (reference sequence). Trimming shortened V by 4 bases and J by 6 bases, and 2 bases separated the two germline ends. The CDR3 spells CASSLDTQYF. The CDR3 DNA follows: TGTGCCAGCAGTTTGGATACGCAGTATTTT.

V usage is TRBV7-9 and J usage is TRBJ1-4; 7 nucleotides line up with TRBD1. V was pared by 5 bases and J by 9 bases, with 15 bases of the junction left unmatched. CDR3 length: 16 amino acids. Germline lookup yields CDR1 SEHNR and CDR2 FQNEAQ (reference sequence). For the CDR3, the DNA is TGTGCCAGCAGCCCCGAAACAGGGGCGGGGGTCAAAAAACTGTTTTTT. Its translation: CASSPETGAGVKKLFF.